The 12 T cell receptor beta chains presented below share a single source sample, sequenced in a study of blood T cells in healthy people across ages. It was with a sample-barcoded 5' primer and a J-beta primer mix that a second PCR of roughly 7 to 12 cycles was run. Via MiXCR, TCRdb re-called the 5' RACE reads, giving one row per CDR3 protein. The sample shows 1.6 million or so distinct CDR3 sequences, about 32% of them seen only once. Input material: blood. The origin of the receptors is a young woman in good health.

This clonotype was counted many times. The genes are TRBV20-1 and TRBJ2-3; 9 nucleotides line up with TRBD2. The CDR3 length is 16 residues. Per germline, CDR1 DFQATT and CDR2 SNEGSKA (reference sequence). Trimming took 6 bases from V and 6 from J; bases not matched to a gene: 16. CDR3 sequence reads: CSAEGSSGVSSDTQYF. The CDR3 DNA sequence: TGCAGTGCGGAGGGGTCTAGCGGGGTCTCCTCGGATACGCAGTATTTT.

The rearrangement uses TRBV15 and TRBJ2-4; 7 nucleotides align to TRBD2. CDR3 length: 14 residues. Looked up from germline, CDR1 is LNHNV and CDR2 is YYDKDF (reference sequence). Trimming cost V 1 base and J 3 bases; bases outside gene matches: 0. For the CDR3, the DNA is TGTGCCACCAGCAGAGGGGGGGGCAAAAACATTCAGTACTTC. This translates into CATSRGGGKNIQYF.

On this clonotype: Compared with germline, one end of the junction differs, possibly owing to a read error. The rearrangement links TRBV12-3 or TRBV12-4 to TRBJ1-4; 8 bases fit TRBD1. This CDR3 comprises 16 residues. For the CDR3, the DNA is TGTGCCAGCAGTTTATCAGGACAGGGCATTGGTGAAAAACGGTTTTTT. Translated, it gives CASSLSGQGIGEKRFF.

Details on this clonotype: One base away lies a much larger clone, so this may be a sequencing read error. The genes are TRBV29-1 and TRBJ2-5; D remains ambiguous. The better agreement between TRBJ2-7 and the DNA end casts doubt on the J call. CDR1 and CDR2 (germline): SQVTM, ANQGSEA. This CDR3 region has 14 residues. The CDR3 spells CSVEDGQLNHEQYF. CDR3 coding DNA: TGCAGCGTTGAAGATGGGCAGCTCAACCACGAGCAGTACTTC.

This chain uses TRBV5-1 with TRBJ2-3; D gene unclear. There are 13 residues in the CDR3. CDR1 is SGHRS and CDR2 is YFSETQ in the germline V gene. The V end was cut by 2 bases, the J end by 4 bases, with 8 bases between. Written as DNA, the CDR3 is TGCGCCAGCAGCTTTGGGTGGCCAGATACGCAGTATTTT. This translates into CASSFGWPDTQYF.

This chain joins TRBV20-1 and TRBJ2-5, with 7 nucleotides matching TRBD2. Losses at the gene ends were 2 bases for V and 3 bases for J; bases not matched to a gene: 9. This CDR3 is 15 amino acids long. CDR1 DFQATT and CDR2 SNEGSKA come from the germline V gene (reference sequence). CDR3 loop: CSARRGGGIEETQYF. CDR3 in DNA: TGCAGTGCTAGACGGGGCGGGGGAATAGAAGAGACCCAGTACTTC.

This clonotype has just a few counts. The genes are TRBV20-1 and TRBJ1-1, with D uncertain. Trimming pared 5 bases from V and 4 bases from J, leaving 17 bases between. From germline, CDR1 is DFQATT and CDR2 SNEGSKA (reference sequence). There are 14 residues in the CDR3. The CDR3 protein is CSASFSSVRTEAFF. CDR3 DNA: TGCAGTGCTTCCTTCAGTAGCGTCCGCACTGAAGCTTTCTTT.

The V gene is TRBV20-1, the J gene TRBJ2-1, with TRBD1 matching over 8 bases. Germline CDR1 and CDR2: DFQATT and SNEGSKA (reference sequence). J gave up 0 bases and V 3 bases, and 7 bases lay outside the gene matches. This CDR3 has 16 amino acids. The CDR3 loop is CSASQGASVSYNEQFF. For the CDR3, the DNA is TGCAGTGCTAGCCAGGGGGCCTCGGTCTCCTACAATGAGCAGTTCTTC.

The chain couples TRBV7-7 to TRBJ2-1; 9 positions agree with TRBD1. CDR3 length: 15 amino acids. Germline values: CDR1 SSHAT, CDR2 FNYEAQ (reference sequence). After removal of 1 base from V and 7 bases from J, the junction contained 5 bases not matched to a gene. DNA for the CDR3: TGTGCCAGCAGCTTAGAACAGGGGGCGTGGAATGAGCAGTTCTTC. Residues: CASSLEQGAWNEQFF. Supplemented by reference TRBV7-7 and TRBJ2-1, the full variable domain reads GAGVSQSPRYKVTKRGQDVTLRCDPISSHATLYWYQQALGQGPEFLTYFNYEAQPDKSGLPSDRFSAERPEGSISTLTIQRTEQRDSAMYRCASSLEQGAWNEQFFGPGTRLTVL.

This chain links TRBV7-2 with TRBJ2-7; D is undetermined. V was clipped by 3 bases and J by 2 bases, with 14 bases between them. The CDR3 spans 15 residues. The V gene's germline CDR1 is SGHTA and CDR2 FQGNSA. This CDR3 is CASSFSPWETYEQYF. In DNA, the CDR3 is TGTGCCAGCAGCTTTTCTCCATGGGAAACCTACGAGCAGTACTTC.

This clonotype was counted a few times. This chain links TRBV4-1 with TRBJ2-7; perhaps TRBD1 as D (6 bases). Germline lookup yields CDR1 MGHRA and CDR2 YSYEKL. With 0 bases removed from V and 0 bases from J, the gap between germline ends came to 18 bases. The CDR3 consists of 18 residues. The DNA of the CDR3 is TGCGCCAGCAGCCAAGATCCGGCAGGGGACACCACCTCCTACGAGCAGTACTTC. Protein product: CASSQDPAGDTTSYEQYF.

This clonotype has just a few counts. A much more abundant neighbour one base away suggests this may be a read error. CDR3 residues: CASSGRDRGIHEQYF. In DNA, the CDR3 is TGTGCCAGCAGCGGCCGGGACAGGGGGATCCACGAGCAGTACTTC. The rearrangement uses TRBV7-9 and TRBJ2-7; 11 bases agree with TRBD1. CDR1 is SEHNR, CDR2 FQNEAQ, per germline (reference sequence). The CDR3 is made up of 15 amino acids. The V and J ends lost 5 bases and 5 bases, in that order; junction bases with no gene match: 8.